The next 25 T cell receptor beta chains were all read from a single sample in a study of beta chain features in type 1 diabetes. Sequenced material consisted of expressed TCRB transcripts (all of the isolated RNA was reverse transcribed). Measured with immunoSEQ multiplex PCR; TCRdb has only the in-frame clones, and not every one. The table includes 240,000 or so clones, 25% to 30% detected once. Sequenced: central memory CD4+ T cells from blood. These receptors were taken from a man younger than 40 in good health.

The chain recombines TRBV29-1 with TRBJ1-1; a weak D match, TRBD1 (6 bases). Germline values: CDR1 SQVTM, CDR2 ANQGSEA. Trimming cost V 7 bases and J 2 bases, with 11 bases left between them. The CDR3 extends over 12 amino acids. The CDR3 sequence: CSATTGNTEAFF. In nucleotides, the CDR3 is TGCAGCGCCACGACAGGCAACACTGAAGCTTTCTTT.

The gene calls are TRBV14 and TRBJ2-5; the D is unclear. The length of the CDR3 is 13 residues. Trimming took off 1 base at V and 2 bases at J, with 5 bases between the two ends. CDR1 is SGHDN, CDR2 FVKESK, per germline. The CDR3 DNA follows: TGTGCCAGCAGCCAAGCGTTTCAAGAGACCCAGTACTTC. Residues: CASSQAFQETQYF.

This clone was counted only a few times. The chain links TRBV6-6 to TRBJ2-5, with no clear D. This CDR3 is 12 amino acids long. Trimming pared 4 bases from V and 2 bases from J, leaving 5 bases between. Germline-derived CDR1 and CDR2 are MNHNY and SVGAGI (reference sequence). In DNA, the CDR3 is TGTGCCAGCAGTTTCACACAAGAGACCCAGTACTTC. Its translation is CASSFTQETQYF.

The chain uses TRBV5-6 and TRBJ1-1, with D hard to call. The CDR3 has 13 residues. Germline V CDR1 and CDR2: SGHDT, YYEEEE. Trimming took off 4 bases at V and 4 bases at J, with 11 bases between the two ends. Here the CDR3 reads CASSDRVGTEAFF. The CDR3 DNA reads TGTGCCAGCAGCGACCGAGTGGGCACTGAAGCTTTCTTT.

V is TRBV7-2 and J is TRBJ1-5; no firm D call. The V end lost 1 base, the J end lost 2 bases, and 9 bases lay between the germline ends. Germline loops: CDR1 SGHTA, CDR2 FQGNSA. The length of the CDR3 is 15 residues. For the CDR3, the DNA is TGTGCCAGCAGCTTAGAGGGAGGAGGCAATCAGCCCCAGCATTTT. This sequence encodes CASSLEGGGNQPQHF. The entire variable domain, with the rest obtained from reference TRBV7-2 and TRBJ1-5, is as follows: GAGVSQSPSNKVTEKGKDVELRCDPISGHTALYWYRQSLGQGLEFLIYFQGNSAPDKSGLPSDRFSAERTGGSVSTLTIQRTQQEDSAVYLCASSLEGGGNQPQHFGDGTRLSIL.

This sequence joins TRBV28 and TRBJ2-2, with TRBD2 matching 7 bases. This CDR3 comprises 16 residues. CDR1 is MDHEN, CDR2 SYDVKM, per germline. V shed 5 bases, J shed 0 bases, and the junction held 6 bases outside the gene matches. In DNA, the CDR3 is TGTGCCAGCAGTCCGGGGGGAGGGCCGAACACCGGGGAGCTGTTTTTT. This translates into CASSPGGGPNTGELFF.

The chain carries TRBV4-1 and TRBJ2-1; 8 bases map to TRBD2. The CDR3 contains 15 residues. In germline, CDR1 is MGHRA, CDR2 YSYEKL. After removal of 1 base from V and 5 bases from J, the junction contained 4 bases not matched to a gene. The CDR3 bases are TGCGCCAGCAGCCAAGGATCGGGAGGGAACAATGAGCAGTTCTTC. Its protein is CASSQGSGGNNEQFF.

This clone turned up a few times. V and J are TRBV19 and TRBJ2-1; D ambiguous. Germline CDR1 reads LNHDA; CDR2 reads SQIVND (reference sequence). The CDR3 loop spans 14 amino acids. Between the trimmed V and J ends, which lost 3 bases and 5 bases, there was a span of 11 bases. Here the CDR3 DNA reads TGTGCCAGTAGTATCCAGCGCCTAAACAATGAGCAGTTCTTC. It specifies CASSIQRLNNEQFF.

The gene calls are TRBV28 and TRBJ1-5, with D maybe TRBD1 (5 bases). There are 16 residues in the CDR3. V lost 5 bases and J lost 4, with 18 bases in between. CDR1 and CDR2 (germline): MDHEN, SYDVKM. This chain's CDR3 is CASSGGLGIPNQPQHF. In DNA form, the CDR3 reads TGTGCCAGCAGTGGGGGATTAGGGATCCCTAATCAGCCCCAGCATTTT.

As concerns this clone: A far larger clone is a single base away, which makes a read error likely. This chain links TRBV28 with TRBJ2-7; unclear D gene. Germline CDR1 reads MDHEN; CDR2 reads SYDVKM. The CDR3 runs 11 residues. V lost 5 bases and J 9 bases, leaving 11 bases between the germline ends. CDR3 nucleotide sequence: TGTGCCAGCAGTCCGGCTCTGAGGCAGTACTTC. Translated, it gives CASSPALRQYF. The full variable domain, rest sourced from reference TRBV28 and TRBJ2-7, is DVKVTQSSRYLVKRTGEKVFLECVQDMDHENMFWYRQDPGLGLRLIYFSYDVKMKEKGDIPEGYSVSREKKERFSLILESASTNQTSMYLCASSPALRQYFGPGTRLTVT.

The CDR3 spells CASSRWDRGKETQYF. The CDR3 nucleotides read TGTGCCAGCAGCCGCTGGGACAGGGGGAAAGAGACCCAGTACTTC. The chain couples TRBV7-2 to TRBJ2-5; 11 bases map to TRBD1. After removal of 5 bases from V and 3 bases from J, the junction contained 5 bases not matched to a gene. Germline lookup yields CDR1 SGHTA and CDR2 FQGNSA. This CDR3 contains 15 residues. Looking up the rest from reference TRBV7-2 and TRBJ2-5 gives the full variable domain: GAGVSQSPSNKVTEKGKDVELRCDPISGHTALYWYRQSLGQGLEFLIYFQGNSAPDKSGLPSDRFSAERTGGSVSTLTIQRTQQEDSAVYLCASSRWDRGKETQYFGPGTRLLVL.

This clone was observed many times. The V call is TRBV7-2, the J call TRBJ2-3; 8 bases fit TRBD2. Germline V CDR1 and CDR2: SGHTA, FQGNSA. V was clipped by 5 bases and J by 5 bases; unmatched bases: 12. The CDR3 has 16 residues. The CDR3 is CASSPRGGAGRDTQYF. In nucleotides, the CDR3 is TGTGCCAGCAGCCCCCGGGGGGGGGCGGGGAGAGATACGCAGTATTTT.

As to this clone: Other DNA sequences in this specimen translate into the identical CDR3. The chain uses TRBV25-1 and TRBJ2-3; D gene uncertain. The CDR3 runs 12 residues. With 3 bases removed from V and 2 bases from J, the gap between germline ends came to 3 bases. Per the germline V gene, CDR1 is MGHDK and CDR2 is SYGVNS. CDR3 in DNA: TGTGCCAGCAGTGACTTCACAGATACGCAGTATTTT. Translation: CASSDFTDTQYF.

The V and J genes are TRBV18 and TRBJ2-5; 9 nucleotides agree with TRBD1. Germline CDR1 KGHSH, CDR2 LQKENI. Trimming at V came to 1 base and at J to 5 bases, leaving 11 bases not matched to a gene. This CDR3 is 17 amino acids long. For the CDR3, the DNA is TGTGCCAGCTCACCACAACCTCGGACAGGGGTCACCGAGACCCAGTACTTC. Encoded protein: CASSPQPRTGVTETQYF.

This chain connects TRBV6-5 to TRBJ2-3; 11 bases fit TRBD2. The V segment lost 2 bases and the J segment 5 bases; nucleotides outside the gene matches: 6. The CDR3 totals 16 residues. CDR1 is MNHEY, CDR2 SVGAGI, per germline. CDR3 amino acids: CASSYVASGRRDTQYF. As DNA, the CDR3 is TGTGCCAGCAGTTACGTGGCTAGCGGGAGGAGAGATACGCAGTATTTT.

The gene calls are TRBV7-2 and TRBJ1-5, with D perhaps TRBD1 (5 bases). The CDR3 extends over 13 amino acids. Germline assignment: CDR1 SGHTA and CDR2 FQGNSA. Trimming shortened V by 3 bases and J by 7 bases, and 10 bases separated the two germline ends. The CDR3 nucleotides read TGTGCCAGCAGCTTCCAGGGAGGACAGCCCCAGCATTTT. This sequence encodes CASSFQGGQPQHF.

This clone was observed a few times. This chain uses TRBV27 with TRBJ2-1; 8 positions agree with TRBD1. The CDR3 runs 14 residues. J gave up 7 bases and V 4 bases, and 6 bases lay outside the gene matches. Per the germline V gene, CDR1 is MNHEY and CDR2 is SMNVEV (reference sequence). The DNA of the CDR3 is TGTGCCAGCAGTTGGGGGACAGGATTAAATGAGCAGTTCTTC. Its translation: CASSWGTGLNEQFF.

The chain combines TRBV29-1 with TRBJ2-1, with 16 positions matching TRBD2. V dropped 4 bases and J dropped 1; count of bases not matched to a gene: 4. The CDR3 has 17 residues. The germline gives CDR1 SQVTM, CDR2 ANQGSEA. The CDR3 spells CSVAGLAGGLSYNEQFF. The CDR3 DNA reads TGCAGCGTTGCGGGACTAGCGGGGGGGCTTTCCTACAATGAGCAGTTCTTC.

Written as DNA, the CDR3 is TGTGCCAGCAGTGAAAGACAGATACAATTCTACGAGCAGTACTTC. Its translation is CASSERQIQFYEQYF. The chain combines TRBV2 with TRBJ2-7, with a possible D match to TRBD1 (5 bases). V was pared by 2 bases and J by 3 bases, with 14 bases between. Germline CDR1 and CDR2: SNHLY and FYNNEI. The length of the CDR3 is 15 residues.

This clone was counted a few times. The CDR3 DNA reads TGCGCCAGCAGCTTGGAGGGGACAGAGAACTATGGCTACACCTTC. It yields the protein CASSLEGTENYGYTF. The J gene is TRBJ1-2, the V gene TRBV5-1; 7 bases line up with TRBD1. Germline V CDR1 and CDR2: SGHRS, YFSETQ. The CDR3 sequence is 15 residues long. V lost 0 bases and J lost 2; bases outside the gene matches: 4.

This clone was detected only once. V is TRBV9 and J is TRBJ2-3; 7 nucleotides match TRBD1. V lost 3 bases to trimming and J lost 6 bases; unmatched junction nucleotides: 7. CDR3 length: 14 amino acids. The germline V gene encodes CDR1 SGDLS and CDR2 YYNGEE. DNA for the CDR3: TGTGCCAGCAGCGAGACAGGGTATATCGATACGCAGTATTTT. Translation: CASSETGYIDTQYF.

This clone showed up just a few times. The chain is built from TRBV5-4 and TRBJ2-3; 8 bases agree with TRBD2. The CDR3 spans 16 residues. Germline V gene data show CDR1 as SGHNT and CDR2 as YYREEE (reference sequence). The V and J ends lost 4 bases and 0 bases, in that order; junction bases with no gene match: 7. The CDR3 reads CASSLGVAGSTDTQYF. As DNA, the CDR3 is TGTGCCAGCAGCCTGGGGGTAGCGGGGAGCACAGATACGCAGTATTTT.

V and J are TRBV29-1 and TRBJ1-5, with 8 bases that match TRBD1. Germline CDR1 SQVTM, CDR2 ANQGSEA. V lost 5 bases to trimming and J lost 1 base; unmatched junction nucleotides: 4. This CDR3 has 14 residues. CDR3 loop: CSVTGTGSNQPQHF. In nucleotides, the CDR3 is TGCAGCGTTACCGGGACAGGAAGCAATCAGCCCCAGCATTTT.

This chain joins TRBV18 and TRBJ2-1; 8 bases are shared with TRBD1. Germline CDR1 is KGHSH and CDR2 is LQKENI. With V trimmed by 6 bases and J by 7 bases, 14 bases remained unmatched. This CDR3 comprises 16 residues. The CDR3 DNA follows: TGTGCCAGCTCGGCCTCGTCGGGACAGGTGTCGAATGAGCAGTTCTTC. Protein: CASSASSGQVSNEQFF.

As for this clone: The same CDR3 is also encoded by other DNA sequences in this sample. This chain uses TRBV20-1 with TRBJ2-7; a weak D match, TRBD2 (5 bases). The CDR3 sequence is 11 residues long. Germline V gene sequence: CDR1 DFQATT, CDR2 SNEGSKA (reference sequence). V gave up 3 bases and J gave up 3 bases, with 6 bases separating them. CDR3 nucleotides: TGCAGTGCTAGGGAGGTCTACGAGCAGTACTTC. The encoded protein is CSAREVYEQYF.